Below are 29 T cell receptor beta chains sequenced from a single sample in a study of blood T cells in healthy people across ages. Using a J-beta primer mix together with a sample-barcoded 5' primer, a second PCR was run for roughly 6 to 11 cycles. TCRdb fed the 5' RACE reads into MiXCR, producing one record per CDR3 protein. This table holds 630,000 or so distinct CDR3 sequences, about 34% found once. Sequences were obtained from blood. The receptor set was obtained from an elderly woman in good health.

The rearrangement uses TRBV7-6 and TRBJ2-3; 7 positions match TRBD2. V was clipped by 0 bases and J by 6 bases; unmatched bases: 6. CDR1 is SGHVS, CDR2 FNYEAQ, per germline. The CDR3 runs to 15 residues. The CDR3 region has the DNA TGTGCCAGCAGCTTAGCTAGCGGGTACTTCGATACGCAGTATTTT. Amino acid sequence: CASSLASGYFDTQYF.

The sample holds a few counts of this clonotype. It may be a read error: a sequence one base away is much more abundant. The V call is TRBV10-3, the J call TRBJ2-3, with TRBD2 matching 8 bases. The CDR3 has 18 residues. CDR1 is ENHRY, CDR2 SYGVKD, per germline. The CDR3 DNA sequence: TGTGCCATCAGTACTATCGACGGGGGGGCCAAAGGCACAGATACGCTGTATTTT. Protein: CAISTIDGGAKGTDTLYF.

This clonotype was observed at least ten times. The CDR3 nucleotides are TGTGCCAGCAGTTTATCGGGCCGGGCCAACTACCAGTATTTT. It specifies CASSLSGRANYQYF. The V gene is TRBV12-3 or TRBV12-4, the J gene TRBJ2-3, with D unresolved. The CDR3 totals 14 residues. Trimming left V 2 bases short and J 12 bases short, with 18 bases between.

Comment on this clonotype: Given a much more abundant clone one base away, this may be a read error. The V gene is TRBV6-5, the J gene TRBJ2-7, with 7 bases identical to TRBD1. The CDR3 is 16 residues long. J was trimmed by 7 bases and V by 6 bases; bases with no gene match: 18. CDR1 MNHEY and CDR2 SVGAGI come from the germline V gene. The CDR3 coding sequence is TGTGCCAGCAGCCCATTGCGGACAGGAAAGTACAATGAGCAGTACTTC. This translates into CASSPLRTGKYNEQYF.

In its sample, this clonotype was seen many times. The chain carries TRBV20-1 and TRBJ2-5; TRBD1 agrees at 7 bases. Germline assignment: CDR1 DFQATT and CDR2 SNEGSKA (reference sequence). V shed 5 bases and J 5 bases; nucleotides not matched to a gene: 14. There are 15 residues in the CDR3. The CDR3: CSALDGHRGRETQYF. CDR3 DNA sequence: TGCAGTGCTCTTGATGGGCACAGGGGCCGGGAGACCCAGTACTTC.

The chain combines TRBV3-1 with TRBJ1-5, with 8 positions matching TRBD1. In germline, CDR1 is LGHDT, CDR2 YNNKEL (reference sequence). CDR3 length: 20 amino acids. J lost 2 bases, V lost 6 bases, and 21 bases had no gene match. CDR3 protein: CASSPSDREGMAMGNQPQHF. In DNA form, the CDR3 reads TGTGCCAGCAGTCCCTCGGACAGGGAGGGGATGGCGATGGGCAATCAGCCCCAGCATTTT.

Ten or more counts support this clonotype. V usage is TRBV9 and J usage is TRBJ2-7, with 7 bases that match TRBD1. There are 14 residues in the CDR3. Germline CDR1 and CDR2: SGDLS and YYNGEE. Trimming at V came to 0 bases and at J to 7 bases, leaving 7 bases not matched to a gene. Here the CDR3 reads CASSVGQGTREQYF. Here the CDR3 DNA reads TGTGCCAGCAGCGTAGGACAGGGAACCCGGGAGCAGTACTTC.

The chain carries TRBV12-3 or TRBV12-4 and TRBJ1-1; no reliable D call. CDR3 length equals 13 residues. Trimming stripped 3 bases from V and 7 bases from J, with 12 bases between. The CDR3 bases are TGTGCCAGCAGTTTGATTCCCCGCCATGAAGCTTTCTTT. Protein product: CASSLIPRHEAFF.

This clonotype was counted many times. V and J are TRBV20-1 and TRBJ2-3; 10 nucleotides align to TRBD1. This CDR3 spans 16 amino acids. Germline V gives CDR1 DFQATT, CDR2 SNEGSKA (reference sequence). With 6 bases clipped from V and 4 bases from J, the junction kept 13 bases outside the gene matches. Here the CDR3 reads CSAYPPGQGTADTQYF. For the CDR3, the DNA is TGCAGTGCCTACCCCCCGGGACAGGGGACAGCAGATACGCAGTATTTT.

This clonotype was seen repeatedly, ten times or more. This chain connects TRBV5-1 to TRBJ2-7; TRBD2 matches 14 bases. The length of the CDR3 is 15 residues. J was trimmed by 4 bases and V by 3 bases; bases with no gene match: 3. CDR1 and CDR2 (germline): SGHRS, YFSETQ. The CDR3 sequence: CASSSGLAGGYEQYF. CDR3 DNA sequence: TGCGCCAGCAGCTCCGGACTAGCGGGGGGTTACGAGCAGTACTTC.

Note on this clonotype: Just one base apart from a much larger clone, this may be a read error. The rearrangement joins TRBV4-1 to TRBJ2-3, with D perhaps matching TRBD2 (6 bases). From germline, CDR1 is MGHRA and CDR2 YSYEKL. V was pared by 0 bases and J by 0 bases, with 10 bases between. The CDR3 consists of 16 residues. The CDR3 protein is CASSQDERGSTDTQYF. CDR3 nucleotide sequence: TGCGCCAGCAGCCAAGACGAACGGGGGAGCACAGATACGCAGTATTTT.

This clonotype was seen many times. The chain recombines TRBV28 with TRBJ2-7; D may correspond to TRBD1 or TRBD2 (6 bases each). The CDR3 spans 12 residues. Germline CDR1 reads MDHEN; CDR2 reads SYDVKM. Deletions cut 5 bases from V and 8 bases from J, with 13 bases between. The CDR3 region has the DNA TGTGCCAGCAGTCCCCAGGGGAGGAAGCAGTACTTC. It specifies CASSPQGRKQYF.

Concerning this clonotype itself: The junction departs from the called germline gene at one end, perhaps through a read error. The rearrangement uses TRBV12-3 or TRBV12-4 and TRBJ2-3, with D possibly being TRBD1 or TRBD2 (6 bases each). This CDR3 spans 15 amino acids. The CDR3: CAGSQAGGPGDTQYF. For the CDR3, the DNA is TGTGCCGGCAGTCAAGCTGGGGGGCCGGGGGATACGCAGTATTTT.

V usage is TRBV20-1 and J usage is TRBJ2-7; 8 bases align to TRBD2. CDR1 DFQATT and CDR2 SNEGSKA come from the germline V gene (reference sequence). CDR3 length: 13 residues. V shed 6 bases, J shed 2 bases, and the junction held 6 bases outside the gene matches. CDR3 sequence reads: CSARRGEPYEQYF. The CDR3 coding sequence is TGCAGTGCGAGGCGGGGGGAGCCCTACGAGCAGTACTTC.

The CDR3 DNA sequence: TGTGCAAAGGGCCCCAATAGTACTGAAGCTTTCTTT. As protein: CAKGPNSTEAFF. The genes are TRBV24-1 and TRBJ1-1; D not resolved. From germline, CDR1 is KGHDR and CDR2 SFDVKD. The length of the CDR3 is 12 residues.

The V gene is TRBV30, the J gene TRBJ1-2, with D possibly TRBD1 on 5 matching bases. CDR3 length equals 15 residues. The germline V and J ends were trimmed by 0 bases and 4 bases, with 15 bases remaining between them. CDR1 GTSNPN and CDR2 SVGIG come from the germline V gene (reference sequence). The CDR3 DNA follows: TGTGCCTGGAGTGTAGAAGCCTCAGGGCGCTATGGCTACACCTTC. Translating gives CAWSVEASGRYGYTF.

The chain combines TRBV3-1 with TRBJ2-7, with 7 bases identical to TRBD1. The CDR3 has 14 residues. Per germline, CDR1 LGHDT and CDR2 YNNKEL (reference sequence). V gave up 4 bases and J gave up 3 bases; unmatched junction bases: 6. CDR3 sequence: CASSPPGQYYEQYF. The CDR3 DNA sequence: TGTGCCAGCAGCCCACCGGGACAGTACTACGAGCAGTACTTC.

This clonotype was seen more than once but under ten times. A clone one base away is much larger, so this may be a read error. The chain carries TRBV20-1 and TRBJ2-7, with TRBD2 matching 10 bases. The CDR3 sequence is 13 residues long. Trimming cost V 4 bases and J 3 bases; bases outside gene matches: 3. Germline V gene lookup returns CDR1 DFQATT and CDR2 SNEGSKA (reference sequence). CDR3 residues: CSAKRGGCYEQYF. DNA of the CDR3: TGCAGTGCTAAGCGGGGGGGCTGCTACGAGCAGTACTTC.

This clonotype was recorded many times. The chain couples TRBV12-3 or TRBV12-4 to TRBJ1-1; D ambiguous. Trimming pared 3 bases from V and 1 base from J, leaving 9 bases between. CDR3 length: 14 amino acids. The CDR3 sequence: CASSFNGENTEAFF. CDR3 nucleotides: TGTGCCAGCAGTTTCAACGGTGAGAACACTGAAGCTTTCTTT.

J is TRBJ2-7 and V is TRBV10-3, with D unclear. Trimming took off 2 bases at V and 7 bases at J, with 9 bases between the two ends. This CDR3 has 12 amino acids. Germline lookup yields CDR1 ENHRY and CDR2 SYGVKD. The CDR3 loop is CAISEGYNEQYF. CDR3 DNA sequence: TGTGCCATCAGTGAGGGATACAATGAGCAGTACTTC.

The gene calls are TRBV18 and TRBJ1-3, with a weak D call TRBD1 (5 bases). CDR3 length: 19 residues. Looked up from germline, CDR1 is KGHSH and CDR2 is LQKENI. Trimming shortened V by 3 bases and J by 0 bases, and 21 bases separated the two germline ends. CDR3 DNA sequence: TGTGCCAGCTCACCCCTCGGAGGGGCCCGCGCGGACTCTGGAAACACCATATATTTT. Translated, it gives CASSPLGGARADSGNTIYF.

This clonotype was seen only once. A much more abundant neighbour one base away suggests this may be a read error. The rearrangement joins TRBV12-3 or TRBV12-4 to TRBJ2-3, with D possibly matching TRBD1 (8 bases). The CDR3 runs 14 residues. CDR3 bases: TGTGCCAGCAGTGCGGACAGGGCGGGGGATACGGAGTATTTT. Its protein product is CASSADRAGDTEYF.

J is TRBJ1-5 and V is TRBV20-1; TRBD1 is a possible D gene (6 bases). The germline gives CDR1 DFQATT, CDR2 SNEGSKA (reference sequence). The CDR3 is made up of 15 amino acids. Trimming took 7 bases from V and 6 from J, leaving 22 bases between them. The CDR3 DNA reads as TGCAGTGGTCAACCTCAGGGGAAGGGGGGTCAGCCCCAGCATTTT. As protein: CSGQPQGKGGQPQHF.

This clonotype has just a few counts. J is TRBJ1-6 and V is TRBV27; tentative D call: TRBD1 (5 bases). The CDR3 totals 17 residues. V lost 2 bases, J lost 0 bases, and 11 bases lay in between. In germline, CDR1 is MNHEY, CDR2 SMNVEV (reference sequence). The CDR3 sequence: CASSLRGPSSYNSPLHF. As DNA, the CDR3 is TGTGCCAGCAGTTTAAGGGGTCCCAGCTCCTATAATTCACCCCTCCACTTT.

This clonotype has a count of ten or more. The genes are TRBV2 and TRBJ2-1; TRBD1 agrees at 7 bases. With V trimmed by 10 bases and J by 4 bases, 7 bases remained unmatched. CDR1 is SNHLY, CDR2 FYNNEI, per germline. CDR3 length: 13 residues. CDR3 in DNA: TGTGCCACCCAAGGGGGACAGTACAATGAGCAGTTCTTC. This translates into CATQGGQYNEQFF.

A remark on this clonotype: Relative to the germline gene, one junction end is altered; a read error may explain this. The rearrangement joins TRBV19 to TRBJ2-5, with 7 bases that match TRBD2. Near its end, the DNA agrees better with TRBJ2-7, so the J call may be wrong. Germline V gene lookup returns CDR1 LNHDA and CDR2 SQIVND (reference sequence). The CDR3 covers 15 residues. CDR3 coding DNA: TGTGCCAGTAGTCTTTCGGGGGGAACGTCCTGCGAGCAGTACTTC. Its translation: CASSLSGGTSCEQYF.

The V and J genes are TRBV18 and TRBJ1-1, with 7 bases that match TRBD1. V lost 2 bases, J lost 4 bases, and 13 bases stayed unmatched. Germline lookup yields CDR1 KGHSH and CDR2 LQKENI. The CDR3 has 17 amino acids. The CDR3, as DNA: TGTGCCAGCTCACCATCAGAGGGGGCAAGGAGTAGCACTGAAGCTTTCTTT. This encodes CASSPSEGARSSTEAFF.

Note on this clonotype: This may be a read error, as it is one base from a much larger clone. The V gene is TRBV7-9, the J gene TRBJ2-7, with 11 nucleotides matching TRBD1. CDR1 SEHNR and CDR2 FQNEAQ come from the germline V gene (reference sequence). The CDR3 has 16 amino acids. Unmatched junction bases numbered 13, after V lost 5 bases and J lost 7 bases. The CDR3 region is CASSPRTGGIYNEQYF. CDR3 nucleotide sequence: TGTGCCAGCAGCCCCCGGACAGGGGGCATCTACAATGAGCAGTACTTC.

This clonotype was recorded many times. J is TRBJ2-7 and V is TRBV2; TRBD2 might be the D (5 bases). Trimming stripped 6 bases from V and 9 bases from J, with 12 bases between. Germline V gene lookup returns CDR1 SNHLY and CDR2 FYNNEI. CDR3 length: 11 residues. CDR3 protein: CASREFGVQYF. In DNA form, the CDR3 reads TGTGCCAGCAGGGAATTCGGGGTGCAGTACTTC.